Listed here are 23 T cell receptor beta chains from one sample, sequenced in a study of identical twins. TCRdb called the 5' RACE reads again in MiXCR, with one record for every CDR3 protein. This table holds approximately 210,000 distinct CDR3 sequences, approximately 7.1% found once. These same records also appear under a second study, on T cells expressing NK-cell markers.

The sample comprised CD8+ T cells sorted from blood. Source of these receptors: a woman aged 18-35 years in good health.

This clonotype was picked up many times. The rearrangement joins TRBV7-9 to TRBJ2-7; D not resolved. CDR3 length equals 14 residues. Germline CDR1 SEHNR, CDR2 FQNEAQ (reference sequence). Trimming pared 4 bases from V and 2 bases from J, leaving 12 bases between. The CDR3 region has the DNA TGTGCCAGCAGCTCCGACTTATATACCTACGAGCAGTACTTC. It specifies CASSSDLYTYEQYF. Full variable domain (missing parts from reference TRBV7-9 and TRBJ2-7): DTGVSQNPRHKITKRGQNVTFRCDPISEHNRLYWYRQTLGQGPEFLTYFQNEAQLEKSRLLSDRFSAERPKGSFSTLEIQRTEQGDSAMYLCASSSDLYTYEQYFGPGTRLTVT.

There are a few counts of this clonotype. CDR3 nucleotides: TGTGCCAGCAGCTTAGCTGGGACTACCCTCGAGCAGTACTTC. Translating it yields CASSLAGTTLEQYF. The V and J genes are TRBV7-6 and TRBJ2-7; 7 nucleotides align to TRBD2. This CDR3 region has 14 residues. Per germline, CDR1 SGHVS and CDR2 FNYEAQ. V dropped 0 bases and J dropped 6; count of bases not matched to a gene: 5.

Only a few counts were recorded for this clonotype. This CDR3 reads CASSPGVGYEQYF. In DNA form, the CDR3 reads TGTGCCAGCAGCCCCGGAGTTGGCTACGAGCAGTACTTC. The J gene is TRBJ2-7, the V gene TRBV12-3 or TRBV12-4; the D is unclear. The CDR3 contains 13 residues. V lost 6 bases and J lost 3, with 12 bases in between.

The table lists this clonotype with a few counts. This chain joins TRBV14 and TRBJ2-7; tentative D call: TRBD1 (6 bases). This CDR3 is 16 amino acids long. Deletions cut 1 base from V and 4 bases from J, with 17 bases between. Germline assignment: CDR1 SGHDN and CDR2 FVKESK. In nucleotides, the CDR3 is TGTGCCAGCAGCCAAGGGACGGACAGCCAATATTACGAGCAGTACTTC. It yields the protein CASSQGTDSQYYEQYF.

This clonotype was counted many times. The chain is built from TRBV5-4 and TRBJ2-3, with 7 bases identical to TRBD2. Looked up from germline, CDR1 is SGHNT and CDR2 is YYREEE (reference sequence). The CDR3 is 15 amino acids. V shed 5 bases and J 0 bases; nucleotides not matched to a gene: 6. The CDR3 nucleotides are TGTGCCAGCAGTCATAGCGGGTCTAGCACAGATACGCAGTATTTT. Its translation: CASSHSGSSTDTQYF.

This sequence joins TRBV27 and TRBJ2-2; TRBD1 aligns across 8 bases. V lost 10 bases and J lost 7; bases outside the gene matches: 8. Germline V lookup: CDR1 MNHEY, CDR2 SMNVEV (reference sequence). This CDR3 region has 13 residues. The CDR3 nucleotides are TGTGCCACTATAGGACAGGGAGGCGGGGAGCTGTTTTTT. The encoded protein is CATIGQGGGELFF.

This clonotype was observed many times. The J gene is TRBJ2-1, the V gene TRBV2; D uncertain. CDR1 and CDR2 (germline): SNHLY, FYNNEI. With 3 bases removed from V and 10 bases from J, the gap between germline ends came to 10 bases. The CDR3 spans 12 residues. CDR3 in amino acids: CASSDGYGEQFF. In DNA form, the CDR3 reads TGTGCCAGCAGTGATGGCTACGGAGAGCAGTTCTTC.

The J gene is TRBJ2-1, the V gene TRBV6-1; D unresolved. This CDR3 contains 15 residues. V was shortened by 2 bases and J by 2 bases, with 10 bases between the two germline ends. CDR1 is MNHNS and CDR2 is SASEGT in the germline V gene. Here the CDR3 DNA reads TGTGCCAGCAGTGAACTCCGGCCCACCTACAATGAGCAGTTCTTC. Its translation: CASSELRPTYNEQFF.

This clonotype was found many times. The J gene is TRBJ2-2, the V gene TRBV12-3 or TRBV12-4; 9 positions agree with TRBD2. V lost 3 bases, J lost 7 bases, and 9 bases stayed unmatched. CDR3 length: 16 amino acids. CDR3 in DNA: TGTGCCAGCAGTTTTGGCGGGAGGGCGGGCATCGGGGAGCTGTTTTTT. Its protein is CASSFGGRAGIGELFF.

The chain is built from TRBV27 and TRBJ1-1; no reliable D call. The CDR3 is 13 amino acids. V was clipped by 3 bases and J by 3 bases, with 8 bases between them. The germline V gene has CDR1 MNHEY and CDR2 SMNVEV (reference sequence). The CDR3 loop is CASSLRAYTEAFF. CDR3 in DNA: TGTGCCAGCAGTTTGCGGGCGTACACTGAAGCTTTCTTT.

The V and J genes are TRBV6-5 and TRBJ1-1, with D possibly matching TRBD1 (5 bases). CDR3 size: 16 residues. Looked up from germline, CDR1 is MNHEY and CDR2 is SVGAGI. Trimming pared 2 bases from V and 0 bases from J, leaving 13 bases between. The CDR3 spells CASSYPSGQLNTEAFF. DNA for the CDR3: TGTGCCAGCAGTTACCCATCGGGGCAGCTGAACACTGAAGCTTTCTTT.

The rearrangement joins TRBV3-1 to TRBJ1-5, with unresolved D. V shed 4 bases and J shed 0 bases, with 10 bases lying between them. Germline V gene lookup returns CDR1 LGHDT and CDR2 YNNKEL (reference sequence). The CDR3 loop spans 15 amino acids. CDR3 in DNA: TGTGCCAGCAGCCCCCAGCGGTATAGCAATCAGCCCCAGCATTTT. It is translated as CASSPQRYSNQPQHF.

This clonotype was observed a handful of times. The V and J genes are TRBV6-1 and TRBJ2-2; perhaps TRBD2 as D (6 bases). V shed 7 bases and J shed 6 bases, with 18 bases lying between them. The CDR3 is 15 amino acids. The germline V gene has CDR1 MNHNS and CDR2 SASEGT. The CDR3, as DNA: TGTGCCAGCACCCCCTTTGGGGGGAGGTCCGGGGAGCTGTTTTTT. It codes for CASTPFGGRSGELFF.

The CDR3 protein is CASCQAGLAGGNYEQYF. As DNA, the CDR3 is TGTGCCTCCTGCCAAGCCGGACTAGCGGGAGGAAACTACGAGCAGTACTTC. This sequence joins TRBV12-3 or TRBV12-4 and TRBJ2-7; 14 positions match TRBD2. The CDR3 extends over 17 amino acids. With 11 bases clipped from V and 3 bases from J, the junction kept 15 bases outside the gene matches.

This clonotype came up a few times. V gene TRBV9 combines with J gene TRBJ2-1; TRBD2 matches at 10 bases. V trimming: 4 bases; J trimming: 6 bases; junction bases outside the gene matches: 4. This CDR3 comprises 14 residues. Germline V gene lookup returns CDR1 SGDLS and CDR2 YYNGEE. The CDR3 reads CASSTPSGSNEQFF. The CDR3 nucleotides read TGTGCCAGCAGCACCCCTAGCGGGAGCAATGAGCAGTTCTTC.

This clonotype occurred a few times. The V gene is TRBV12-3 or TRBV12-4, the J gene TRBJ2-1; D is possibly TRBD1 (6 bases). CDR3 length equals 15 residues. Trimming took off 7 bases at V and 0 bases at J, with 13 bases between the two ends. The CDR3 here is CASNPTGSSYNEQFF. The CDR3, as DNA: TGTGCCAGCAACCCAACAGGGAGCTCCTACAATGAGCAGTTCTTC.

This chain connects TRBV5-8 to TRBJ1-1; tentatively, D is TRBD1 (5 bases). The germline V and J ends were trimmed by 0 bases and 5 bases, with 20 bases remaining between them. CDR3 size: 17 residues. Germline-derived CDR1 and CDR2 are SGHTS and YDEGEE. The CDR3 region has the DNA TGTGCCAGCAGCTTGGATCAGGGCGGGTCCTATAGTACTGAAGCTTTCTTT. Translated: CASSLDQGGSYSTEAFF.

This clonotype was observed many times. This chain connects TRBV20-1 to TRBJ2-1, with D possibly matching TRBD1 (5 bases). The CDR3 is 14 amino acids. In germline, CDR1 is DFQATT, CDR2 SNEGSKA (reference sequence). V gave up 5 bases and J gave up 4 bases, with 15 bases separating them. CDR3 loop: CSAFTGDRYNEQFF. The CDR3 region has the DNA TGCAGTGCTTTCACAGGTGATCGGTACAATGAGCAGTTCTTC.

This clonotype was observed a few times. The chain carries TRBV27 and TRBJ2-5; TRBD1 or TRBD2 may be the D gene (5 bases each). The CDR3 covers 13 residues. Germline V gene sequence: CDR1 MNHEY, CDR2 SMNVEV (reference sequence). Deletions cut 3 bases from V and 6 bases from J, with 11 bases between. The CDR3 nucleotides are TGTGCCAGCAGTTTTGGTAGGGGACAGACCCAGTACTTC. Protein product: CASSFGRGQTQYF.

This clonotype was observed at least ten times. CDR3 in DNA: TGCGCCAGCAGCCAAGAATTGTGGGGTGAAGCTTTCTTT. Its translation is CASSQELWGEAFF. The V and J genes are TRBV4-3 and TRBJ1-1; D unclear. V was clipped by 0 bases and J by 7 bases, with 9 bases between them. CDR1 and CDR2 from the germline V gene are LGHNA and YSLEER. CDR3 size: 13 residues.

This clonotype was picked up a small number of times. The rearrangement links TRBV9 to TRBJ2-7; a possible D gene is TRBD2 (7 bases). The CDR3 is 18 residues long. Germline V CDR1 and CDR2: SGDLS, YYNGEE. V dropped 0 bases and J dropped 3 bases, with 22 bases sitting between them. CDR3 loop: CASSVDSAIRGAGYEQYF. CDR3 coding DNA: TGTGCCAGCAGCGTAGATTCGGCAATACGGGGGGCTGGCTACGAGCAGTACTTC.

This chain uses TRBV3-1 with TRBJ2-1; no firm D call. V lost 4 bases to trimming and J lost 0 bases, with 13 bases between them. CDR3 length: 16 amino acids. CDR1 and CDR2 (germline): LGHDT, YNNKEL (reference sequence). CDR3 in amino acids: CASSPYGVSSYNEQFF. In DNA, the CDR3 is TGTGCCAGCAGCCCCTACGGAGTAAGCTCCTACAATGAGCAGTTCTTC.

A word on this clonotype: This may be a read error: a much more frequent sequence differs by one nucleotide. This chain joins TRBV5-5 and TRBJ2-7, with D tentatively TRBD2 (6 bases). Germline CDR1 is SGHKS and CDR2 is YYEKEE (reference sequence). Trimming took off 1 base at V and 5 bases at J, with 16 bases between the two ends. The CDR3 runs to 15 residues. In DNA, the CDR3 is TGTGCCAGCAGCTTGAAGAACGGGGGATCCCACGAGCAGTACTTC. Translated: CASSLKNGGSHEQYF.